These 9 T cell receptor beta chains came from one sample sequenced in a study of shared clonotypes between healthy human individuals (dated by TCRdb to between 2020 and 2021). Library creation used the immunoSEQ multiplex PCR assay. TCRdb took over this immuneACCESS table, retaining in-frame rearrangements with V and J assigned. Such tables are incomplete; in checked studies, under half of the missing clones stem from an unresolved V gene, and the remainder is unexplained. Recorded for this sample are around 500,000 clones; roughly 83% of them occurred a single time. Together, the top ten hold roughly 13% of the sample. The sequenced sample consisted of PBMCs. The receptors were sampled from a woman aged 40 to 50 in good health. Some clones in this sample may be carry-over from other donors' samples.

This clone was detected once. The chain carries TRBV6-5 and TRBJ2-7, with 8 bases fitting TRBD1. Unmatched junction bases numbered 6, after V lost 5 bases and J lost 3 bases. Germline CDR1 MNHEY, CDR2 SVGAGI. The CDR3 consists of 14 residues. Here the CDR3 DNA reads TGTGCCAGCAGTCCCCGGACAGGGAACTACGAGCAGTACTTC. Translated, it gives CASSPRTGNYEQYF.

The rearrangement uses TRBV5-6 and TRBJ1-2; D is perhaps TRBD1 (5 bases). Trimming pared 0 bases from V and 7 bases from J, leaving 13 bases between. The CDR3 runs 14 residues. Germline CDR1 reads SGHDT; CDR2 reads YYEEEE. This chain's CDR3 is CASSLGGFPGGYTF. The CDR3 coding sequence is TGTGCCAGCAGCTTGGGGGGGTTCCCCGGTGGCTACACCTTC.

The rearrangement links TRBV7-7 to TRBJ2-5; 8 bases match TRBD1. There are 14 residues in the CDR3. CDR1 and CDR2 from the germline V gene are SSHAT and FNYEAQ (reference sequence). The J segment lost 5 bases and the V segment lost 5 bases, leaving 7 bases of the junction unmatched. The CDR3 DNA reads TGTGCCAGCAGCAAGGACAGGGTAGAGGAGACCCAGTACTTC. Its translation is CASSKDRVEETQYF.

V is TRBV7-2 and J is TRBJ2-3; no firm D call. The CDR3 spans 11 residues. Trimming took off 2 bases at V and 6 bases at J, with 3 bases between the two ends. In germline, CDR1 is SGHTA, CDR2 FQGNSA. The CDR3 nucleotides are TGTGCCAGCAGCTTATATGATACGCAGTATTTT. It translates to CASSLYDTQYF.

The CDR3 DNA is TGTGCCAGCAGTCCTTCTAGCGGGAGCTCCTACGAGCAGTACTTC. Translating it yields CASSPSSGSSYEQYF. The chain combines TRBV6-6 with TRBJ2-7, with 10 bases aligning to TRBD2. Unmatched junction bases numbered 4, after V lost 5 bases and J lost 0 bases. Germline CDR1 and CDR2: MNHNY and SVGAGI (reference sequence). CDR3 size: 15 residues.

This clone was counted many times. The rearrangement links TRBV6-6 to TRBJ2-2; 8 bases are a match to TRBD1. CDR3 length: 14 residues. V was clipped by 5 bases and J by 5 bases; unmatched bases: 4. CDR1 MNHNY and CDR2 SVGAGI come from the germline V gene (reference sequence). This chain's CDR3 is CASSLRQGTGELFF. The CDR3 bases are TGTGCCAGCAGTCTAAGACAGGGGACCGGGGAGCTGTTTTTT.

This sequence joins TRBV2 and TRBJ2-7, with D hard to call. The CDR3 contains 12 residues. Germline V gives CDR1 SNHLY, CDR2 FYNNEI. V lost 3 bases and J lost 6, with 9 bases in between. The CDR3 DNA reads as TGTGCCAGCAGTGATTCCCCTAGCGAGCAGTACTTC. Protein sequence: CASSDSPSEQYF.

This clone was counted a few times. The chain combines TRBV4-3 with TRBJ1-1, with 10 bases identical to TRBD1. Trimming took 4 bases from V and 7 from J; bases not matched to a gene: 9. From germline, CDR1 is LGHNA and CDR2 YSLEER. The CDR3 has 15 amino acids. CDR3 residues: CASSRRQGARGEAFF. The CDR3 nucleotides read TGCGCCAGCAGCCGCAGACAGGGGGCTCGAGGTGAAGCTTTCTTT.

The chain has TRBV7-6 and TRBJ2-5; the match to TRBD2 covers 7 bases. The V gene end was trimmed by 1 base and the J gene end by 0 bases; junction bases not matched to a gene: 2. Germline V CDR1 and CDR2: SGHVS, FNYEAQ. The CDR3 contains 15 residues. As DNA, the CDR3 is TGTGCCAGCAGCTTAGGGGGACTAAACCAAGAGACCCAGTACTTC. Amino acids: CASSLGGLNQETQYF.